This T cell receptor (beta chain) was sequenced during a study of blood T cell repertoires in COVID-19. The V end lost 5 bases, the J end lost 8 bases, and 15 bases lay between the germline ends. The CDR3 extends over 13 amino acids. From germline, CDR1 is MNHEY and CDR2 SVGEGT. This clone was counted once. The table came from immunoSEQ multiplex PCR; TCRdb's copy has only in-frame clones and leaves some out. The repertoire holds about 130,000 clones, with about 86% as singletons. Sample: PBMCs or T cells enriched from blood (not recorded which). The gene calls are TRBV6-2 or TRBV6-3 and TRBJ1-2; D is ambiguous. The sequence was collected from a man aged 50 to 60 who had recovered from COVID-19. DNA of the CDR3: TGTGCCAGCAGTCCCCTACCGGGAGGCGGCTACACCTTC. This codes for CASSPLPGGGYTF.